This passage covers 12 T cell receptor beta chains from one sample sequenced in a study of beta chain features in type 1 diabetes. Every bit of the isolated RNA underwent reverse transcription, so sequencing read expressed TCRB transcripts. Only in-frame clones appear in the TCRdb table, and some are missing; sequencing was by immunoSEQ multiplex PCR. The table lists roughly 250,000 clones, roughly two thirds of them singletons. Sequences were obtained from naive CD4+ T cells from blood. These receptors came from a man aged 25 to 40 in good health.

The genes are TRBV6-5 and TRBJ1-2; maybe TRBD1 (5 bases). CDR3 length: 13 amino acids. Germline V gene sequence: CDR1 MNHEY, CDR2 SVGAGI. V gave up 7 bases and J gave up 8 bases, with 17 bases separating them. This CDR3 reads CASTLSGRQGYTF. The CDR3 DNA sequence: TGTGCCAGCACCCTTTCGGGACGTCAGGGCTACACCTTC.

The table lists this clone with a few counts. The chain employs TRBV30 and TRBJ1-1, with D unclear. This CDR3 has 12 residues. Germline loops: CDR1 GTSNPN, CDR2 SVGIG (reference sequence). The V gene lost 3 bases and the J gene lost 4 bases, with 9 bases spanning the gap. CDR3 sequence: CAWRKVGTEAFF. The CDR3 DNA follows: TGTGCCTGGAGGAAGGTTGGCACTGAAGCTTTCTTT. The variable domain in full, with the rest retrieved from reference TRBV30 and TRBJ1-1, is SQTIHQWPATLVQPVGSPLSLECTVEGTSNPNLYWYRQAAGRGLQLLFYSVGIGQISSEVPQNLSASRPQDRQFILSSKKLLLSDSGFYLCAWRKVGTEAFFGQGTRLTVV.

The genes are TRBV28 and TRBJ2-5; D call uncertain. Deletions cut 6 bases from V and 4 bases from J, with 21 bases between. This CDR3 spans 16 amino acids. CDR1 is MDHEN, CDR2 SYDVKM, per germline. The CDR3 DNA reads TGTGCCAGCAGCTCACGCAGGCAATACCCGGGAGAGACCCAGTACTTC. This encodes CASSSRRQYPGETQYF.

This chain joins TRBV18 and TRBJ2-7, with D unresolved. This CDR3 comprises 12 residues. Trimming took off 2 bases at V and 2 bases at J, with 4 bases between the two ends. CDR1 is KGHSH, CDR2 LQKENI, per germline. The CDR3 region is CASSPFAYEQYF. In nucleotides, the CDR3 is TGTGCCAGCTCACCATTCGCCTACGAGCAGTACTTC. Looking up the rest from reference TRBV18 and TRBJ2-7 gives the full variable domain: NAGVMQNPRHLVRRRGQEARLRCSPMKGHSHVYWYRQLPEEGLKFMVYLQKENIIDESGMPKERFSAEFPKEGPSILRIQQVVRGDSAAYFCASSPFAYEQYFGPGTRLTVT.

This clone was seen a single time. The chain links TRBV4-2 to TRBJ1-5; TRBD1 agrees at 9 bases. The CDR3 is 15 residues long. Losses at the gene ends were 4 bases for V and 5 bases for J; bases not matched to a gene: 6. Germline V CDR1 and CDR2: LGHNA, YNFKEQ. DNA for the CDR3: TGTGCCAGCAGCCCCCCGGGACAGGGTCATCAGCCCCAGCATTTT. Its protein is CASSPPGQGHQPQHF.

The rearrangement links TRBV4-1 to TRBJ2-3; 7 bases map to TRBD2. CDR1 is MGHRA, CDR2 YSYEKL, per germline. CDR3 size: 16 residues. The V gene end was trimmed by 4 bases and the J gene end by 2 bases; junction bases not matched to a gene: 9. This CDR3 reads CASSPLAGVTTDTQYF. CDR3 nucleotides: TGCGCCAGCAGCCCCTTGGCGGGGGTTACCACAGATACGCAGTATTTT.

The chain recombines TRBV9 with TRBJ2-3; D unclear. Per the germline V gene, CDR1 is SGDLS and CDR2 is YYNGEE. CDR3 length equals 12 residues. V gave up 2 bases and J gave up 4 bases, with 5 bases separating them. The CDR3 region has the DNA TGTGCCAGCAGCGTTTTCTCAGATACGCAGTATTTT. This codes for CASSVFSDTQYF.

This chain connects TRBV11-2 to TRBJ2-5; no reliable D call. The germline V gene has CDR1 SGHAT and CDR2 FQNNGV. The V gene lost 8 bases and the J gene lost 5 bases, with 12 bases spanning the gap. The CDR3 runs 12 residues. CDR3 coding DNA: TGTGCCAGCGGTTTGGTGTGGGAGACCCAGTACTTC. Translation: CASGLVWETQYF. Full variable domain (rest looked up from reference TRBV11-2 and TRBJ2-5): EAGVAQSPRYKIIEKRQSVAFWCNPISGHATLYWYQQILGQGPKLLIQFQNNGVVDDSQLPKDRFSAERLKGVDSTLKIQPAKLEDSAVYLCASGLVWETQYFGPGTRLLVL.

This clone was recorded once. The chain joins TRBV25-1 to TRBJ2-7, with unresolved D. The germline CDR1 and CDR2 sequences are MGHDK and SYGVNS. The CDR3 runs 14 residues. V was trimmed by 6 bases and J by 2 bases, leaving 14 bases between them. The CDR3 DNA sequence: TGTGCCAGCAGCCCCGGGCTCGACGCCTACGAGCAGTACTTC. Its protein product is CASSPGLDAYEQYF.

This clone has more than one count but fewer than ten. The chain has TRBV7-2 and TRBJ2-1, with 9 bases matching TRBD2. Germline V gene data show CDR1 as SGHTA and CDR2 as FQGNSA. The CDR3 consists of 19 residues. Trimming at V came to 1 base and at J to 0 bases, leaving 10 bases not matched to a gene. This CDR3 reads CASSLDRVLAGLSYNEQFF. DNA for the CDR3: TGTGCCAGCAGCTTAGACAGGGTTCTAGCGGGGCTCTCCTACAATGAGCAGTTCTTC.

The rearrangement joins TRBV4-3 to TRBJ2-2; 10 bases match TRBD2. The germline V gene encodes CDR1 LGHNA and CDR2 YSLEER. Germline trimming cut 1 base from V and 0 bases from J; bases unmatched to any gene: 2. The CDR3 covers 17 residues. The CDR3 loop reads CASSQGTSGANTGELFF. DNA of the CDR3: TGCGCCAGCAGCCAAGGGACTAGCGGAGCGAACACCGGGGAGCTGTTTTTT.

The chain combines TRBV30 with TRBJ1-2; D is ambiguous. CDR3 length equals 15 residues. CDR1 and CDR2 (germline): GTSNPN, SVGIG (reference sequence). V lost 1 base and J 2 bases, leaving 14 bases between the germline ends. CDR3 loop: CAWSGDGALNYGYTF. Written as DNA, the CDR3 is TGTGCCTGGAGTGGAGACGGCGCCTTAAACTATGGCTACACCTTC. Together with reference TRBV30 and TRBJ1-2, the CDR3 gives the full variable domain: SQTIHQWPATLVQPVGSPLSLECTVEGTSNPNLYWYRQAAGRGLQLLFYSVGIGQISSEVPQNLSASRPQDRQFILSSKKLLLSDSGFYLCAWSGDGALNYGYTFGSGTRLTVV.